This T cell receptor (beta chain) is drawn from a study of Graves' ophthalmopathy and Graves' hyperthyroidism. As for the study in general: At the time of initial diagnosis and before any treatment, peripheral blood was collected.

Ophthalmopathy donors were characterized by moderate-to-severe activity, CAS of at least 3, NOSPECS of at least 4, and duration under 3 months. Other autoimmune diseases, uncontrolled infections, pregnancy or lactation led to the exclusion of patients. Study results and limitations: Most clonotypes expanded in thyroid above 0.001 frequency were present in blood too.

The authors amplified TCR beta CDR3 regions from RNA transcripts. Amplification began with first-round RT-PCR using HTBI primers, then second-round multiplex PCR was performed. TCRdb passed the multiplex PCR reads through MiXCR, listing each CDR3 protein once. Of 340,000 or so distinct CDR3 sequences in the sample, 17% are singletons; the top ten hold roughly an eighth. As for this clonotype: The antigen is unknown.

CDR1 and CDR2 (germline): GTSNPN, SVGIG (reference sequence). This CDR3 contains 12 residues. Trimming removed 3 bases from V and 4 bases from J, with 9 bases in between. The J gene is TRBJ2-5, the V gene TRBV30; possible D gene TRBD1, 6 bases. Sample: peripheral blood. This TCR was sampled from an adult man with Graves' ophthalmopathy. CDR3 sequence reads: CAWSRGRETQYF. CDR3 in DNA: TGTGCCTGGAGCAGGGGACGAGAGACCCAGTACTTC.